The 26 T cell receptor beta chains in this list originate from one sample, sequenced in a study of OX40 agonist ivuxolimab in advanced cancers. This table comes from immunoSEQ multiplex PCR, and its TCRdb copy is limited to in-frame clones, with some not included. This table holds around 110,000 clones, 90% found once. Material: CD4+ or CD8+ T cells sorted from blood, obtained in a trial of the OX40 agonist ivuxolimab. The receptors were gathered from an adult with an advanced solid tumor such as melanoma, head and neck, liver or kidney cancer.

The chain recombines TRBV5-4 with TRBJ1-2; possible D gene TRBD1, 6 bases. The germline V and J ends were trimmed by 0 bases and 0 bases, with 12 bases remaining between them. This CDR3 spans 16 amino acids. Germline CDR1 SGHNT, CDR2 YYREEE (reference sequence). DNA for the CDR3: TGTGCCAGCAGCTTGGGAACAGGGACGTCTAACTATGGCTACACCTTC. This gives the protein CASSLGTGTSNYGYTF.

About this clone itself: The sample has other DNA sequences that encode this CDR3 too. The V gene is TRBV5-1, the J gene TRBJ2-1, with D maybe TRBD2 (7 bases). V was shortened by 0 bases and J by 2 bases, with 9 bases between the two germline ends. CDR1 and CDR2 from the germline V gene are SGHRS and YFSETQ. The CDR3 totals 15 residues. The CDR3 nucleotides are TGCGCCAGCAGCTTGGTCGGGGGGCCCTACAATGAGCAGTTCTTC. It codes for CASSLVGGPYNEQFF.

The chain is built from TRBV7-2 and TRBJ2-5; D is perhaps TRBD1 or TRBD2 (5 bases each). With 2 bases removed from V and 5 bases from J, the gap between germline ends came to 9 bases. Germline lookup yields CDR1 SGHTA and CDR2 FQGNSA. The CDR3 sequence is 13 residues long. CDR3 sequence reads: CASSLQGAETQYF. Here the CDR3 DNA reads TGTGCCAGCAGCTTACAGGGAGCGGAGACCCAGTACTTC.

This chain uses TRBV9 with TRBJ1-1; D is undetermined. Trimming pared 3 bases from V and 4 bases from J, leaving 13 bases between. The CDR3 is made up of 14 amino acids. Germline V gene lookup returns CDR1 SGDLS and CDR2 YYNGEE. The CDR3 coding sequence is TGTGCCAGCAGCGCCGGGAGATCATTCACTGAAGCTTTCTTT. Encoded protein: CASSAGRSFTEAFF.

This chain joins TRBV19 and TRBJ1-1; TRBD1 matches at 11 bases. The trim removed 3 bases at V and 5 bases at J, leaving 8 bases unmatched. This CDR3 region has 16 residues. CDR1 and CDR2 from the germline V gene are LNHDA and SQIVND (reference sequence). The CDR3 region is CASSIVGQGVQTEAFF. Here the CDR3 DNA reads TGTGCCAGTAGTATCGTGGGACAGGGGGTCCAGACTGAAGCTTTCTTT.

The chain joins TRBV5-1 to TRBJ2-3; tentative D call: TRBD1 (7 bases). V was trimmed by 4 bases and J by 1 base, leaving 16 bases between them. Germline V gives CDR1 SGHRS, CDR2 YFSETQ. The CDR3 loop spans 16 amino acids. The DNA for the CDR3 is TGCGCCAGCAGCCCTCCCCAGGGGGGAGGCACAGATACGCAGTATTTT. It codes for CASSPPQGGGTDTQYF.

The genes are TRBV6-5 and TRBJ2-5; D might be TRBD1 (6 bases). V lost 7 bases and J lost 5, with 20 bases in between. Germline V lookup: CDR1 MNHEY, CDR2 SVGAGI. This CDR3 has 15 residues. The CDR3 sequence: CASTSHTGTYETQYF. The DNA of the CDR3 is TGTGCCAGCACCTCCCATACAGGGACCTATGAGACCCAGTACTTC.

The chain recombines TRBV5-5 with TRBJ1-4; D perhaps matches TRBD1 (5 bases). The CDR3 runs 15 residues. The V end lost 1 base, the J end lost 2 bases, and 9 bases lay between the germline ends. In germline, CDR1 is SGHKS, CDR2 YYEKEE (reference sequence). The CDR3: CASSLTGLTNEKLFF. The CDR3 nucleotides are TGTGCCAGCAGCTTGACGGGACTGACTAATGAAAAACTGTTTTTT.

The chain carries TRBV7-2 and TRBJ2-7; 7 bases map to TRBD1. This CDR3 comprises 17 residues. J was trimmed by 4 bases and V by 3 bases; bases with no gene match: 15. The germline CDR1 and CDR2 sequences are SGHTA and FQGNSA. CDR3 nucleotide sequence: TGTGCCAGCAGCTTTCAATTTCGACAGGGCGTAGGGTACGAGCAGTACTTC. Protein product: CASSFQFRQGVGYEQYF.

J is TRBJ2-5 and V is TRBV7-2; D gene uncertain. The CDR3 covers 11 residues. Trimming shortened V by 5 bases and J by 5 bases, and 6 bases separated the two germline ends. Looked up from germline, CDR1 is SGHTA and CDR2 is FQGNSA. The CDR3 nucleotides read TGTGCCAGCAGCAGGTCCGAGACCCAGTACTTC. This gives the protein CASSRSETQYF. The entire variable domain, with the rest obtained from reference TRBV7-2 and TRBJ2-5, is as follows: GAGVSQSPSNKVTEKGKDVELRCDPISGHTALYWYRQSLGQGLEFLIYFQGNSAPDKSGLPSDRFSAERTGGSVSTLTIQRTQQEDSAVYLCASSRSETQYFGPGTRLLVL.

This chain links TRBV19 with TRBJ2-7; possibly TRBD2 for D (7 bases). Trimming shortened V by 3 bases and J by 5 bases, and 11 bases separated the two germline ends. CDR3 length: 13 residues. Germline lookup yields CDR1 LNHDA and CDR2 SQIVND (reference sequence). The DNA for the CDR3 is TGTGCCAGTAGTATGAGGGGGGGCGACGAGCAGTACTTC. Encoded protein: CASSMRGGDEQYF.

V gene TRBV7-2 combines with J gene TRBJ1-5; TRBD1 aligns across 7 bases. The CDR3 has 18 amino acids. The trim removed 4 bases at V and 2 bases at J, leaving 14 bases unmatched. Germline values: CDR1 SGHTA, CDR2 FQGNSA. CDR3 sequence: CASSSSSRQGRGNQPQHF. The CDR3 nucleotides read TGTGCCAGCAGCTCGTCCTCCCGACAGGGTCGGGGCAATCAGCCCCAGCATTTT. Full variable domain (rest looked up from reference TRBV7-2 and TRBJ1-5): GAGVSQSPSNKVTEKGKDVELRCDPISGHTALYWYRQSLGQGLEFLIYFQGNSAPDKSGLPSDRFSAERTGGSVSTLTIQRTQQEDSAVYLCASSSSSRQGRGNQPQHFGDGTRLSIL.

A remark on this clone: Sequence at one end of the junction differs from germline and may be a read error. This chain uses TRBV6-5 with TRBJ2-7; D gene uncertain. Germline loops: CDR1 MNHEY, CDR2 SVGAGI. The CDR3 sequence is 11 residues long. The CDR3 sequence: CASSHSYEQYF. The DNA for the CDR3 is TGTGCCAGCAGTCACTCCTACGAGCAGTACTTC.

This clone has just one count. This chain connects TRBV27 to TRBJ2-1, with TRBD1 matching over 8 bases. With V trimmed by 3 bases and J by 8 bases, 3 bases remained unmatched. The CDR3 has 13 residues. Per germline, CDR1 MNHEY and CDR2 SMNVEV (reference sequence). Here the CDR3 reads CASSFSDRDEQFF. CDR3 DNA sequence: TGTGCCAGCAGTTTTTCGGACAGGGATGAGCAGTTCTTC.

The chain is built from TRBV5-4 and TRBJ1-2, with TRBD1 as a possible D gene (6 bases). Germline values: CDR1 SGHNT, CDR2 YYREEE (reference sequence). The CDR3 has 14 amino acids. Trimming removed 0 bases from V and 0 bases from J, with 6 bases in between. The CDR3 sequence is CASSLGTANYGYTF. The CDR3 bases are TGTGCCAGCAGCTTGGGGACAGCTAACTATGGCTACACCTTC. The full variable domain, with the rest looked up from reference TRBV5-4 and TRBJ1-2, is ETGVTQSPTHLIKTRGQQVTLRCSSQSGHNTVSWYQQALGQGPQFIFQYYREEENGRGNFPPRFSGLQFPNYSSELNVNALELDDSALYLCASSLGTANYGYTFGSGTRLTVV.

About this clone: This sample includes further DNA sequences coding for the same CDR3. The CDR3 DNA sequence: TGTGCCAGCAGTTTGGGGCAGAACTATGGCTACACCTTC. This encodes CASSLGQNYGYTF. The chain links TRBV28 to TRBJ1-2; D possibly corresponds to TRBD1 (5 bases). Germline V gene sequence: CDR1 MDHEN, CDR2 SYDVKM. The CDR3 runs to 13 residues. The V end was cut by 3 bases, the J end by 2 bases, with 7 bases between.

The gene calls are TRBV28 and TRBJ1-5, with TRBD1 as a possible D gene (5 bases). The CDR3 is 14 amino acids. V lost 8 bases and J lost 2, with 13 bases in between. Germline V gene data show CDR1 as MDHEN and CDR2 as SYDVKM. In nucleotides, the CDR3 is TGTGCCAGCCTGGTGGGGGGAGGCAATCAGCCCCAGCATTTT. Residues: CASLVGGGNQPQHF.

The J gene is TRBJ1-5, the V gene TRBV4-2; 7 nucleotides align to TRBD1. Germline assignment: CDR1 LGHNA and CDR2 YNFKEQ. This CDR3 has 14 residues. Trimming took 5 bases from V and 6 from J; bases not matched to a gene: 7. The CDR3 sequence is CASSYDRAGQPQHF. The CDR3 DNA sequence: TGTGCCAGCAGCTACGACAGGGCTGGTCAGCCCCAGCATTTT.

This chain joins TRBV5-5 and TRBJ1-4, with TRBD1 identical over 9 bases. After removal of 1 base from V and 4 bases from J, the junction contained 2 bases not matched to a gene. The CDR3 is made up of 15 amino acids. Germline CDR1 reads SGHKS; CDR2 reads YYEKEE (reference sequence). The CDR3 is CASSLTGQGNEKLFF. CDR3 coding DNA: TGTGCCAGCAGCTTGACGGGACAGGGTAATGAAAAACTGTTTTTT.

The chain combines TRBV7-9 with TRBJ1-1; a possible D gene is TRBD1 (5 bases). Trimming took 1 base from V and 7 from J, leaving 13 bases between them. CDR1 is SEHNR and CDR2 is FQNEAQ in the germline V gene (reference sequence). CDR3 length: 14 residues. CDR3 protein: CASSLGRDGSEAFF. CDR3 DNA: TGTGCCAGCAGCTTAGGCAGGGACGGAAGTGAAGCTTTCTTT.

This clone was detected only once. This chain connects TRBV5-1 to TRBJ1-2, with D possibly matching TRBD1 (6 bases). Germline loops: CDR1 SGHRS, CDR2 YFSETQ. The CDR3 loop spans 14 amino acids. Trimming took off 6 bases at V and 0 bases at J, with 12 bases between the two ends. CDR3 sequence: CASTEQGANYGYTF. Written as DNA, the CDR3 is TGCGCCAGCACCGAACAGGGAGCTAACTATGGCTACACCTTC.

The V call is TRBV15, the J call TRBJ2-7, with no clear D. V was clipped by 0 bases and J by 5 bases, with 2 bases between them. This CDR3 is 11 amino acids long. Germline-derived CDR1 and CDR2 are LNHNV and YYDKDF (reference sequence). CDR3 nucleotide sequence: TGTGCCACCAGCAGAGACCACGAGCAGTACTTC. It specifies CATSRDHEQYF.

In DNA form, the CDR3 reads TGCGCCAGCAGCCGCGACAGGGACTACGAGCAGTACTTC. It specifies CASSRDRDYEQYF. V gene TRBV4-3 combines with J gene TRBJ2-7; 7 positions agree with TRBD1. V dropped 4 bases and J dropped 3; count of bases not matched to a gene: 3. The CDR3 contains 13 residues. Germline V gene data show CDR1 as LGHNA and CDR2 as YSLEER.

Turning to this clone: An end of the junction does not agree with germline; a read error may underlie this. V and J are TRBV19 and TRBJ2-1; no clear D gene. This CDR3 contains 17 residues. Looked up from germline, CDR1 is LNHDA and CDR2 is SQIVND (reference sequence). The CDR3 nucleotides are TGTGCCAGTAGTCTAGACCCGGATCCAACCCCATACAATGAGCAGTTCTTC. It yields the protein CASSLDPDPTPYNEQFF. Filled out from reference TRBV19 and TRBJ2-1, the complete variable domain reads DGGITQSPKYLFRKEGQNVTLSCEQNLNHDAMYWYRQDPGQGLRLIYYSQIVNDFQKGDIAEGYSVSREKKESFPLTVTSAQKNPTAFYLCASSLDPDPTPYNEQFFGPGTRLTVL.

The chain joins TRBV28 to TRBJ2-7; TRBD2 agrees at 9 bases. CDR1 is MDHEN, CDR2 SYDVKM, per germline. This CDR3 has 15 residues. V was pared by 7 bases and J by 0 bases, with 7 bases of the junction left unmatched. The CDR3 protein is CASNLAGTSSYEQYF. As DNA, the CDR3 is TGTGCCAGCAACCTAGCGGGGACCAGCTCCTACGAGCAGTACTTC.

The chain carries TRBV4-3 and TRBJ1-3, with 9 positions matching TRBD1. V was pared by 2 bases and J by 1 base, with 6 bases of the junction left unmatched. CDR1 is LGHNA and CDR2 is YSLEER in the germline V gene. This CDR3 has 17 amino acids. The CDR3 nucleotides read TGCGCCAGCAGCCAATTTCCGGGACAGGGATCTGGAAACACCATATATTTT. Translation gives CASSQFPGQGSGNTIYF.